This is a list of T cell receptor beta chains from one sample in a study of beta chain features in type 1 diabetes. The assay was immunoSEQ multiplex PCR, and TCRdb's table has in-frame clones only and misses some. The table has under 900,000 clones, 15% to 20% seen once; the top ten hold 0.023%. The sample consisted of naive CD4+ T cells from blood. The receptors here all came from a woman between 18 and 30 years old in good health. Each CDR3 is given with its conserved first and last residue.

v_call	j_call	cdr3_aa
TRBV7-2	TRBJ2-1	CASSLRRGDEQFF
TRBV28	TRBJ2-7	CASSSPGTSIYEQYF
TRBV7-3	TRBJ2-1	CASSLFGSGRDSYNEQFF
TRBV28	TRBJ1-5	CASSFGTGAQPQHF
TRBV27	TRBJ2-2	CASSLAGQGGELFF
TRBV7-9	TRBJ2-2	CAGPGQNTGELFF
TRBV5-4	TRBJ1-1	CASSLSEGDRAGAFF
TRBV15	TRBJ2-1	CATSRGRPYLVAGGGVINEQFF
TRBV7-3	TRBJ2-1	CASSLWSTSYNEQFF
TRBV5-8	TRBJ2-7	CASSLLINYEQYF
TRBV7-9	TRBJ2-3	CASSTRIGREKADTQYF
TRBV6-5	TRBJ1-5	CASSVLAGNQPQHF
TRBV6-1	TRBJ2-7	CASSAGKTGTVSYEQYF
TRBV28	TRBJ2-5	CASSSWPETQYF